This T cell receptor (beta chain) was captured by sequencing in a study of cytomegalovirus exposure and HLA in healthy donors. The J segment lost 5 bases and the V segment lost 5 bases, leaving 6 bases of the junction unmatched. From germline, CDR1 is SGHTA and CDR2 FQGNSA. The length of the CDR3 is 15 residues. It was with 60 Vbeta and 13 Jbeta primers that the PCR ran. Repertoires were generated with immunoSEQ multiplex PCR, while TCRdb's copy carries only in-frame clones and drops some. Found here are about 110,000 clones, about 76% of them singletons; the top ten hold around 2.2%. Sequencing input: PBMCs. The chain has TRBV7-2 and TRBJ2-7; 13 bases are a match to TRBD2. The TCR sequence derives from a woman aged 25 to 39 in good health and CMV-seronegative. The CDR3 loop reads CASSGRTSGSNEQYF. The CDR3 nucleotides read TGTGCCAGCAGCGGCCGGACTAGCGGGAGCAACGAGCAGTACTTC.